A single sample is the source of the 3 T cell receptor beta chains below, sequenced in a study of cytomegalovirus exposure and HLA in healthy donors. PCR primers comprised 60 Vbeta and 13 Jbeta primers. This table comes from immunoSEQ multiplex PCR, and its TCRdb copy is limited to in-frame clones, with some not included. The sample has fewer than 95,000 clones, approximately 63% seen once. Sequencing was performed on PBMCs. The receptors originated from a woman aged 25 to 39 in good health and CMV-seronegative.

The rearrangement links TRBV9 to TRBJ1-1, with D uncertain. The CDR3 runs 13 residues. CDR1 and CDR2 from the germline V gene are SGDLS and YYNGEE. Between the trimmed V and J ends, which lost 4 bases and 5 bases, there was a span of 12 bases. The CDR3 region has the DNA TGTGCCAGCAGCCTATCGCCAGGAACTGAAGCTTTCTTT. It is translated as CASSLSPGTEAFF.

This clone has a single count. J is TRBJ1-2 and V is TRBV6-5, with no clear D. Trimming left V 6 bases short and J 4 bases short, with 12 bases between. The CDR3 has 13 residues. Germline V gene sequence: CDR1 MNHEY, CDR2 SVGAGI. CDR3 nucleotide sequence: TGTGCCAGCAGCTTCGACATGGCCTATGGCTACACCTTC. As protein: CASSFDMAYGYTF.

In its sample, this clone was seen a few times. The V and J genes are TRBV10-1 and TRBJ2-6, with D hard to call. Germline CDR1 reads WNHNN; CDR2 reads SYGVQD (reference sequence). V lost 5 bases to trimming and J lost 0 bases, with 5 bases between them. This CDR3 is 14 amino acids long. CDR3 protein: CASSPSSGANVLTF. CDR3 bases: TGCGCCAGCAGTCCGTCCTCTGGGGCCAACGTCCTGACTTTC.